This TCR beta chain was obtained from a study of shared clonotypes between healthy human individuals. Trimming removed 0 bases at V and 6 bases at J, with 13 bases between. Per the germline V gene, CDR1 is SGDLS and CDR2 is YYNGEE. This CDR3 comprises 14 residues. The assay was immunoSEQ multiplex PCR, and TCRdb's table has in-frame clones only and misses some. The repertoire has fewer than 650,000 clones, roughly four fifths of them found once; the top ten carry about 11%. The receptor comes from a middle-aged woman in good health. Some clones in this sample may be carry-over from other donors' samples. The sequencing sample was made of PBMCs. This chain joins TRBV9 and TRBJ2-7; D is ambiguous. The CDR3 DNA follows: TGTGCCAGCAGCGTAGGCTACGCCTCCCGCGAGCAGTACTTC. Residues: CASSVGYASREQYF.